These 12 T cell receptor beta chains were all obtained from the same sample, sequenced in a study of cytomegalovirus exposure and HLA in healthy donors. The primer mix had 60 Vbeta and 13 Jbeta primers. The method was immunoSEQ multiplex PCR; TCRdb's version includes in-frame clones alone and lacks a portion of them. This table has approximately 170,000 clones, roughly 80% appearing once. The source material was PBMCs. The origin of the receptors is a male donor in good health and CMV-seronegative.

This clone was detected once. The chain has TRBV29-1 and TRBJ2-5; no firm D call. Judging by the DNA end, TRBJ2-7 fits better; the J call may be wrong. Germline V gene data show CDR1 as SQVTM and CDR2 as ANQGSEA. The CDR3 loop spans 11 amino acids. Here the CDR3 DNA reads TGCAGCGTTGACAACAGCTACGAGCAGTACTTC. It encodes CSVDNSYEQYF.

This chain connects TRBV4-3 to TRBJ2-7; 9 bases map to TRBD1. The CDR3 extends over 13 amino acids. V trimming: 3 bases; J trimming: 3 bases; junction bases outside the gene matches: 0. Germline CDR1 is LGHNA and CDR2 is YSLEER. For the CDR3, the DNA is TGCGCCAGCAGCCAGACAGGGGGCTACGAGCAGTACTTC. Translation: CASSQTGGYEQYF.

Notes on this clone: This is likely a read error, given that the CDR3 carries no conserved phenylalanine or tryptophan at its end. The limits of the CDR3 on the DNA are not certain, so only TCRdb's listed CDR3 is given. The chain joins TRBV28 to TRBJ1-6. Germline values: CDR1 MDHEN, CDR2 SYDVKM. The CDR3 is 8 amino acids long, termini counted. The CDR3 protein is CASSPPNR.

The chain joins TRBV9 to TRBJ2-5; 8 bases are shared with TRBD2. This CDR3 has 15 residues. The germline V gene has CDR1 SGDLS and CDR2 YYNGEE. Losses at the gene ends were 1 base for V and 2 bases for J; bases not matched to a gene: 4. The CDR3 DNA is TGTGCCAGCAGCGTAAATAGCGGGGCTCAAGAGACCCAGTACTTC. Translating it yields CASSVNSGAQETQYF. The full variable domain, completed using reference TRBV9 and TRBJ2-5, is DSGVTQTPKHLITATGQRVTLRCSPRSGDLSVYWYQQSLDQGLQFLIQYYNGEERAKGNILERFSAQQFPDLHSELNLSSLELGDSALYFCASSVNSGAQETQYFGPGTRLLVL.

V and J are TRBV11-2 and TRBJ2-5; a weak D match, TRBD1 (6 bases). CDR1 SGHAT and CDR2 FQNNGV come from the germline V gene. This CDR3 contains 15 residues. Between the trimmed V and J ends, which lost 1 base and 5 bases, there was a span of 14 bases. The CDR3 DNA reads TGTGCCAGCAGCTTAGGAATTGGGGGCGCGGAGACCCAGTACTTC. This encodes CASSLGIGGAETQYF.

The CDR3 loop reads CASSNTQRGQETQYF. The CDR3 region has the DNA TGTGCCAGCAGCAACACTCAAAGGGGCCAAGAGACCCAGTACTTC. The rearrangement links TRBV28 to TRBJ2-5, with D possibly matching TRBD1 (5 bases). Germline lookup yields CDR1 MDHEN and CDR2 SYDVKM. The V gene lost 6 bases and the J gene lost 1 base, with 15 bases spanning the gap. CDR3 length: 15 amino acids.

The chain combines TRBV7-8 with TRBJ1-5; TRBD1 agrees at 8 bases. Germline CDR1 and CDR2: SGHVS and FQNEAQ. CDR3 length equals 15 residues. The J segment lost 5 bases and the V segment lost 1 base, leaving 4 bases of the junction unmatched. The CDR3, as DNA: TGTGCCAGCAGCTTAGGACAGGGGAGCCATCAGCCCCAGCATTTT. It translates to CASSLGQGSHQPQHF.

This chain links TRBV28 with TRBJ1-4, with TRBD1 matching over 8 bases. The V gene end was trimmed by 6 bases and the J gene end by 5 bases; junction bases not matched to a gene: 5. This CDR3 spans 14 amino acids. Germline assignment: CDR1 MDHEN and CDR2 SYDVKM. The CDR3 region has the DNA TGTGCCAGCAGCCCCCAGGGGGCGAATGAAAAACTGTTTTTT. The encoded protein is CASSPQGANEKLFF. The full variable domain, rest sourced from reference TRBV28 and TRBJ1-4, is DVKVTQSSRYLVKRTGEKVFLECVQDMDHENMFWYRQDPGLGLRLIYFSYDVKMKEKGDIPEGYSVSREKKERFSLILESASTNQTSMYLCASSPQGANEKLFFGSGTQLSVL.

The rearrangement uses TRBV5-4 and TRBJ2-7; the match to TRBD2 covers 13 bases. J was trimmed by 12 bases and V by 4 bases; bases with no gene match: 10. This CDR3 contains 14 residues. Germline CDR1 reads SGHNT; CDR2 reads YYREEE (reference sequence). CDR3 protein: CASSEGLAGPKWYF. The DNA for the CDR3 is TGTGCCAGCAGCGAGGGACTAGCGGGGCCTAAATGGTACTTC.

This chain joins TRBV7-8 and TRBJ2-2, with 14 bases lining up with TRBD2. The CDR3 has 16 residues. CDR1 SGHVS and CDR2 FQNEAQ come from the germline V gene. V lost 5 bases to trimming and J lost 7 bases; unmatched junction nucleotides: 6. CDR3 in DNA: TGTGCCAGCAGCCCGGGACTAGCGGGAGTGGGCGGGGAGCTGTTTTTT. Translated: CASSPGLAGVGGELFF.

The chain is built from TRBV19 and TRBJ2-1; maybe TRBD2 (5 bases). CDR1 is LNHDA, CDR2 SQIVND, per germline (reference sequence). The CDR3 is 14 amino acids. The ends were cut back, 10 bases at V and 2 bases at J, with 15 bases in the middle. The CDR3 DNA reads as TGTGCCACCCTAAGGGAGACCCCCTACAATGAGCAGTTCTTC. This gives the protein CATLRETPYNEQFF.

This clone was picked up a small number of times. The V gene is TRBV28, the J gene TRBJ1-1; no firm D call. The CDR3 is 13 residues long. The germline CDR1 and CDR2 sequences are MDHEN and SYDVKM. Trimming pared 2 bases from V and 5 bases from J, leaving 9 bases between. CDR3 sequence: CASSLDRRTEAFF. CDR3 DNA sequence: TGTGCCAGCAGTTTAGACCGGAGGACTGAAGCTTTCTTT. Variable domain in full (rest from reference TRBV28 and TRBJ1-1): DVKVTQSSRYLVKRTGEKVFLECVQDMDHENMFWYRQDPGLGLRLIYFSYDVKMKEKGDIPEGYSVSREKKERFSLILESASTNQTSMYLCASSLDRRTEAFFGQGTRLTVV.